Presented here are 5 T cell receptor beta chains from one specimen sequenced in a study of blood T cell repertoires in COVID-19. Here immunoSEQ multiplex PCR was the method, and the copy in TCRdb shows in-frame clones only, minus some. The table lists 110,000 to 150,000 clones, around 82% of them singletons. The sample was peripheral blood. The receptors were gathered from a man aged 55 to 70 with acute or convalescent COVID-19.

This chain links TRBV6-6 with TRBJ1-1; D is undetermined. V dropped 5 bases and J dropped 3 bases, with 13 bases sitting between them. CDR1 MNHNY and CDR2 SVGAGI come from the germline V gene (reference sequence). The CDR3 extends over 14 amino acids. The CDR3: CASSSNNQDTEAFF. The CDR3 DNA reads as TGTGCCAGCAGTAGCAATAATCAGGACACTGAAGCTTTCTTT.

This clone was seen a few times. The chain employs TRBV9 and TRBJ2-1; D remains unclear. Trimming removed 2 bases at V and 8 bases at J, with 11 bases between. CDR1 is SGDLS and CDR2 is YYNGEE in the germline V gene. This CDR3 spans 13 amino acids. The DNA for the CDR3 is TGTGCCAGCAGCGTGTATATTGGCTATGAGCAGTTCTTC. Amino acid sequence: CASSVYIGYEQFF. Full variable domain (rest looked up from reference TRBV9 and TRBJ2-1): DSGVTQTPKHLITATGQRVTLRCSPRSGDLSVYWYQQSLDQGLQFLIQYYNGEERAKGNILERFSAQQFPDLHSELNLSSLELGDSALYFCASSVYIGYEQFFGPGTRLTVL.

V usage is TRBV5-3 and J usage is TRBJ2-7; TRBD1 matches 11 bases. TRBV5-3 is sorted into the ORF group, with uncertain function. The CDR3 is made up of 17 amino acids. V lost 3 bases and J lost 5; bases outside the gene matches: 13. The CDR3 loop reads CARSSDVPGQGVHEQYF. The CDR3 DNA sequence: TGTGCCAGAAGCTCCGACGTTCCGGGACAGGGGGTCCACGAGCAGTACTTC.

The chain combines TRBV29-1 with TRBJ2-3, with 7 bases aligning to TRBD1. CDR3 length equals 14 residues. The germline V gene encodes CDR1 SQVTM and CDR2 ANQGSEA. Trimming took 6 bases from V and 2 from J; bases not matched to a gene: 8. The CDR3 spells CSVRSGTVTDTQYF. CDR3 nucleotides: TGCAGCGTACGTTCCGGGACAGTCACAGATACGCAGTATTTT.

J is TRBJ2-7 and V is TRBV28; D is unresolved. With 7 bases removed from V and 2 bases from J, the gap between germline ends came to 12 bases. Germline CDR1 MDHEN, CDR2 SYDVKM. The CDR3 contains 13 residues. The CDR3 protein is CASMGIGTYEQYF. DNA for the CDR3: TGTGCCAGCATGGGCATCGGTACCTACGAGCAGTACTTC.